Listed here are 13 T cell receptor beta chains from one sample, sequenced in a study of OX40 agonist ivuxolimab in advanced cancers. Clones were read by immunoSEQ multiplex PCR, and TCRdb kept only the in-frame ones, dropping some. Here the sample spans 50,000 to 70,000 clones, 84% being singletons. The material was CD4+ or CD8+ T cells sorted from blood, obtained in a trial of the OX40 agonist ivuxolimab. The receptors come from an adult with an advanced solid tumor such as melanoma, head and neck, liver or kidney cancer.

The J gene is TRBJ1-1, the V gene TRBV5-4; 7 bases fit TRBD1. Germline V gene lookup returns CDR1 SGHNT and CDR2 YYREEE (reference sequence). This CDR3 has 14 residues. V was clipped by 3 bases and J by 3 bases; unmatched bases: 5. CDR3 sequence: CASSSTGVHTEAFF. Written as DNA, the CDR3 is TGTGCCAGCAGCTCCACAGGGGTACACACTGAAGCTTTCTTT. Filled out from reference TRBV5-4 and TRBJ1-1, the complete variable domain reads ETGVTQSPTHLIKTRGQQVTLRCSSQSGHNTVSWYQQALGQGPQFIFQYYREEENGRGNFPPRFSGLQFPNYSSELNVNALELDDSALYLCASSSTGVHTEAFFGQGTRLTVV.

The J gene is TRBJ1-2, the V gene TRBV11-2; D is uncertain. There are 14 residues in the CDR3. Germline assignment: CDR1 SGHAT and CDR2 FQNNGV. Trimming took 6 bases from V and 3 from J, leaving 14 bases between them. CDR3 sequence (DNA): TGTGCCAGCAGAAGGTCCACAGCCCACTATGGCTACACCTTC. It specifies CASRRSTAHYGYTF. Looking up the rest from reference TRBV11-2 and TRBJ1-2 gives the full variable domain: EAGVAQSPRYKIIEKRQSVAFWCNPISGHATLYWYQQILGQGPKLLIQFQNNGVVDDSQLPKDRFSAERLKGVDSTLKIQPAKLEDSAVYLCASRRSTAHYGYTFGSGTRLTVV.

Concerning this clone itself: Other DNA sequences from this sample encode an identical CDR3 as well. The chain uses TRBV28 and TRBJ1-5, with D hard to call. From germline, CDR1 is MDHEN and CDR2 SYDVKM. Trimming stripped 2 bases from V and 16 bases from J, with 18 bases between. CDR3 length: 13 residues. The CDR3, as DNA: TGTGCCAGCAGTTTAGGACCCCACCAGTTCTCTCATTTT. This translates into CASSLGPHQFSHF.

This chain uses TRBV6-5 with TRBJ1-1, with a possible D match to TRBD1 (6 bases). The CDR3 loop spans 15 amino acids. Germline CDR1 reads MNHEY; CDR2 reads SVGAGI. Trimming cost V 2 bases and J 0 bases, with 10 bases left between them. In DNA, the CDR3 is TGTGCCAGCAGTTACCGGACAGCCATGAACACTGAAGCTTTCTTT. Its protein product is CASSYRTAMNTEAFF.

The rearrangement uses TRBV27 and TRBJ2-3; a weak D match, TRBD2 (6 bases). Trimming took off 3 bases at V and 1 base at J, with 11 bases between the two ends. Germline V gene sequence: CDR1 MNHEY, CDR2 SMNVEV (reference sequence). The CDR3 is made up of 15 amino acids. CDR3 nucleotides: TGTGCCAGCAGTTTTAGTGAGCGGGGCACAGATACGCAGTATTTT. The encoded protein is CASSFSERGTDTQYF.

The V and J genes are TRBV19 and TRBJ2-3; TRBD2 agrees at 8 bases. The CDR3 is made up of 16 amino acids. J lost 3 bases, V lost 0 bases, and 5 bases had no gene match. The germline gives CDR1 LNHDA, CDR2 SQIVND (reference sequence). CDR3 DNA: TGTGCCAGTAGTATAGATCGCGGGGGGCCAACAGATACGCAGTATTTT. This codes for CASSIDRGGPTDTQYF.

The J gene is TRBJ1-1, the V gene TRBV10-1; unclear D gene. The CDR3 length is 13 residues. V gave up 2 bases and J gave up 4 bases, with 8 bases separating them. Germline CDR1 reads WNHNN; CDR2 reads SYGVQD (reference sequence). This CDR3 is CASSERRGTEAFF. The CDR3 region has the DNA TGCGCCAGCAGTGAGCGGCGAGGCACTGAAGCTTTCTTT.

V and J are TRBV10-2 and TRBJ1-1, with 7 bases that match TRBD1. Germline values: CDR1 WSHSY, CDR2 SAAADI. The CDR3 contains 15 residues. V trimming: 7 bases; J trimming: 1 base; junction bases outside the gene matches: 9. CDR3 amino acids: CASKVVGQTNTEAFF. CDR3 DNA sequence: TGCGCCAGCAAAGTGGTGGGACAGACGAACACTGAAGCTTTCTTT.

The rearrangement uses TRBV7-2 and TRBJ1-3; D gene unclear. Germline values: CDR1 SGHTA, CDR2 FQGNSA. Trimming pared 5 bases from V and 0 bases from J, leaving 8 bases between. This CDR3 has 14 amino acids. The CDR3 sequence is CASSPVGSGNTIYF. In DNA, the CDR3 is TGTGCCAGCAGCCCGGTAGGCTCTGGAAACACCATATATTTT.

The V call is TRBV5-1, the J call TRBJ2-3, with 9 bases matching TRBD1. V was pared by 5 bases and J by 4 bases, with 11 bases of the junction left unmatched. The germline CDR1 and CDR2 sequences are SGHRS and YFSETQ. The CDR3 is made up of 16 amino acids. The CDR3, as DNA: TGCGCCAGCAGAGCTACAGGGGGCGCGAACGCAGATACGCAGTATTTT. Translated: CASRATGGANADTQYF.

This clone was detected once. V and J are TRBV15 and TRBJ2-5, with TRBD1 as a possible D gene (6 bases). The V gene lost 0 bases and the J gene lost 5 bases, with 16 bases spanning the gap. CDR1 and CDR2 from the germline V gene are LNHNV and YYDKDF (reference sequence). This CDR3 has 16 amino acids. For the CDR3, the DNA is TGTGCCACCAGCAGAGATCAGCAGGGGTCCCACGAGACCCAGTACTTC. As protein: CATSRDQQGSHETQYF.

This clone turned up a few times. This chain connects TRBV28 to TRBJ2-7, with D possibly matching TRBD2 (7 bases). From germline, CDR1 is MDHEN and CDR2 SYDVKM. The CDR3 totals 15 residues. V was shortened by 6 bases and J by 2 bases, with 17 bases between the two germline ends. The CDR3 nucleotides read TGTGCCAGCAGACGACGCGGGGGCCTGACCTACGAGCAGTACTTC. It is translated as CASRRRGGLTYEQYF. Filled out from reference TRBV28 and TRBJ2-7, the complete variable domain reads DVKVTQSSRYLVKRTGEKVFLECVQDMDHENMFWYRQDPGLGLRLIYFSYDVKMKEKGDIPEGYSVSREKKERFSLILESASTNQTSMYLCASRRRGGLTYEQYFGPGTRLTVT.

This chain connects TRBV9 to TRBJ2-1, with TRBD2 matching over 10 bases. The germline CDR1 and CDR2 sequences are SGDLS and YYNGEE. There are 14 residues in the CDR3. V shed 0 bases and J 10 bases; nucleotides not matched to a gene: 4. CDR3 nucleotides: TGTGCCAGCAGCGTAGTAGCGGGAGGTGTAGAGCAGTTCTTC. Its protein is CASSVVAGGVEQFF.